The following is a TCR beta chain sequence with its context. One end of the junction does not line up with germline, which may come from a read error. Germline V gene sequence: CDR1 SGHVS, CDR2 FNYEAQ. This CDR3 comprises 15 residues. The sample belongs to a study of molecular identifiers for immune sequencing clone quantification. CD8+CD4-CCR7+CD45RA+ sorting gave the naive CD8 T cells. Previously described methods and listed TCR primers were employed for the bulk TCR libraries. MiXCR, applied by TCRdb to the PCR reads, yields one record per CDR3 protein. The profile shows roughly 320,000 distinct CDR3 sequences, 24% of them singletons.

The receptor was derived from a human donor in good health. Some libraries in this study had Jurkat cell RNA spiked in. Sequencing input: naive CD8+ T cells from blood, with Jurkat cell RNA spiked in. Subset defined: FACS-sorted CD8+CD4-CCR7+CD45RA+ naive T cells. The V call is TRBV7-6, the J call TRBJ2-5; D is ambiguous. CDR3 region: CASSLGVKYQEPQYF. The CDR3 DNA reads as TGTGCCAGCAGCTTAGGGGTGAAGTACCAAGAGCCCCAGTACTTC. The full variable domain, with the rest looked up from reference TRBV7-6 and TRBJ2-5, is GAGVSQSPRYKVTKRGQDVALRCDPISGHVSLYWYRQALGQGPEFLTYFNYEAQQDKSGLPNDRFSAERPEGSISTLTIQRTEQRDSAMYRCASSLGVKYQEPQYFGPGTRLLVL.